This TCR beta chain was obtained from a study of blood T cell repertoires in COVID-19. Sequenced by immunoSEQ multiplex PCR; TCRdb stores in-frame clones only, minus some. This table has roughly 150,000 clones, roughly 80% appearing once. The CDR3 loop spans 13 amino acids. The V end lost 5 bases, the J end lost 3 bases, and 11 bases lay between the germline ends. CDR1 SGHTA and CDR2 FQGNSA come from the germline V gene. This clonotype was obtained from a man in his sixties or seventies with active or convalescent COVID-19. What was sequenced was peripheral blood. The rearrangement uses TRBV7-2 and TRBJ2-7, with no clear D. CDR3 DNA sequence: TGTGCCAGCAGCCCCTCACCAGGCTACGAGCAGTACTTC. Protein product: CASSPSPGYEQYF.